This is a list of T cell receptor beta chains from one sample in a study of blood T cell repertoires in COVID-19. The assay was immunoSEQ multiplex PCR, and TCRdb's table has in-frame clones only and misses some. The sample gives about 500,000 clones, 87% of which show up once; about 0.65% is in the top ten. Sequenced material: PBMCs or T cells enriched from blood (not recorded which). The receptors derive from a woman between 18 and 29 years old who had recovered from COVID-19. Each CDR3 is given with its conserved first and last residue.

v_call,cdr3_aa
TRBV6-1,CASSESGHGYTF
TRBV6-5,CASRQGATYEQYF
TRBV7-3,CAGSLVSGISTDTQYF
TRBV28,CASSLGLLSARVHYQPQHF
TRBV3-1/TRBV3-2,CASSRAGGPDTQYF
TRBV5-1,CASSGDSGSGANVLTF
TRBV7-6,CASSLNSGAYEQYF
TRBV7-2,CASSKRQGNTEAFF
TRBV20-1,CSASERESGRTYEQYF
TRBV19,CASSIWGGVWNTEAFF
TRBV5-1,CASSLGGLAGGDPFTYEQYF
TRBV12-3/TRBV12-4,CASSLQGGYGYTF
TRBV5-1,CASSFPGRNYGYTF
TRBV15,CATSRGGTGGTEAFF
TRBV19,CASSAAGRNYGYTF
TRBV2,CASRTEIDNSPLHF